This T cell receptor beta chain was recorded in a study of glioma-infiltrating T cells. Trimming pared 1 base from V and 4 bases from J, leaving 13 bases between. This CDR3 has 15 residues. In germline, CDR1 is MNHEY, CDR2 SMNVEV (reference sequence). TCR alpha and beta CDR3 regions were amplified from RNA using iRepertoire nested multiplex PCR. TCRdb reanalysed the multiplex PCR reads using MiXCR and keeps one entry per CDR3 protein. The data hold 150,000 to 200,000 distinct CDR3 sequences, with 30% to 40% observed a single time. This clonotype was seen repeatedly, ten times or more. The target antigen is unknown. Findings and caveats of the study: Very few CDR3 sequences were shared between tissue and blood.

This rearrangement joins TRBV27 to TRBJ1-2; weak D call: TRBD1 (5 bases). The sample comprised glioma tissue, nonneoplastic brain tissue, or PBMCs (not recorded which). This clonotype originated in a human donor with low-grade glioma or glioblastoma, undergoing nonglioma brain surgery, or in good health (not recorded which). The CDR3 nucleotides read TGTGCCAGCAGTTTATTCGACGGGGGGAGCTATGGCTACACCTTC. Translating it yields CASSLFDGGSYGYTF.